The 10 T cell receptor beta chains presented below share a single source sample, sequenced in a study of control samples from healthy donors and cancer patients. Repertoires were generated with immunoSEQ multiplex PCR, while TCRdb's copy carries only in-frame clones and drops some. The profile covers under 200,000 clones, with 90% to 95% appearing a single time and about 1.6% taken by the ten largest. The specimen sequenced was blood. These receptors originate from a young woman in good health.

This chain uses TRBV9 with TRBJ2-7, with a possible D match to TRBD2 (6 bases). Trimming left V 5 bases short and J 2 bases short, with 14 bases between. The CDR3 covers 14 residues. CDR1 is SGDLS, CDR2 YYNGEE, per germline. The CDR3 DNA is TGTGCCAGCAGTAGCGGTCCCCTAACCTACGAGCAGTACTTC. Translating it yields CASSSGPLTYEQYF.

A word on this clone: Other DNA sequences from this sample encode an identical CDR3 as well. The chain links TRBV3-1 (or the pseudogene TRBV3-2) to TRBJ1-3; no clear D. The V and J ends lost 3 bases and 4 bases respectively, with 1 base between them. Germline loops: CDR1 LGHDT, CDR2 YNNKEL (reference sequence). The length of the CDR3 is 11 residues. Written as DNA, the CDR3 is TGTGCCAGCAGCCAGGGAAACACCATATATTTT. Encoded protein: CASSQGNTIYF.

V usage is TRBV7-2 and J usage is TRBJ2-6, with 10 positions matching TRBD1. This CDR3 is built from 16 residues. The V gene end was trimmed by 3 bases and the J gene end by 4 bases; junction bases not matched to a gene: 3. CDR1 is SGHTA and CDR2 is FQGNSA in the germline V gene. In nucleotides, the CDR3 is TGTGCCAGCAGCTTCGACAGGGGGCGAGGGGCCAACGTCCTGACTTTC. Translation gives CASSFDRGRGANVLTF. Full variable domain (rest looked up from reference TRBV7-2 and TRBJ2-6): GAGVSQSPSNKVTEKGKDVELRCDPISGHTALYWYRQSLGQGLEFLIYFQGNSAPDKSGLPSDRFSAERTGGSVSTLTIQRTQQEDSAVYLCASSFDRGRGANVLTFGAGSRLTVL.

The chain joins TRBV28 to TRBJ1-3; D not certain. CDR3 length: 14 residues. Germline CDR1 is MDHEN and CDR2 is SYDVKM. The V end was cut by 3 bases, the J end by 6 bases, with 12 bases between. DNA of the CDR3: TGTGCCAGCAGTTTGGGGAGGCCTAAAAACACCATATATTTT. It specifies CASSLGRPKNTIYF.

The V call is TRBV5-1, the J call TRBJ1-6; TRBD1 might be the D (5 bases). Deletions cut 4 bases from V and 0 bases from J, with 14 bases between. This CDR3 is 17 amino acids long. Germline V gene lookup returns CDR1 SGHRS and CDR2 YFSETQ. The CDR3 nucleotides read TGCGCCAGCAGCCCGGGACGTTTGAGCTCCTATAATTCACCCCTCCACTTT. Amino acids: CASSPGRLSSYNSPLHF.

The V gene is TRBV19, the J gene TRBJ1-1; D perhaps matches TRBD1 (6 bases). This CDR3 comprises 15 residues. Trimming cost V 7 bases and J 0 bases, with 15 bases left between them. The germline V gene encodes CDR1 LNHDA and CDR2 SQIVND (reference sequence). For the CDR3, the DNA is TGTGCCAGTAAGGGGCGGGACAACATGAACACTGAAGCTTTCTTT. Translating gives CASKGRDNMNTEAFF.

The chain is built from TRBV30 and TRBJ1-1; a possible D gene is TRBD1 (6 bases). Trimming took off 4 bases at V and 0 bases at J, with 15 bases between the two ends. This CDR3 has 15 residues. The germline V gene has CDR1 GTSNPN and CDR2 SVGIG (reference sequence). The CDR3 DNA is TGTGCCTGGAATCCGGGGGGCACCATGAACACTGAAGCTTTCTTT. Protein product: CAWNPGGTMNTEAFF. The variable domain in full, with the rest retrieved from reference TRBV30 and TRBJ1-1, is SQTIHQWPATLVQPVGSPLSLECTVEGTSNPNLYWYRQAAGRGLQLLFYSVGIGQISSEVPQNLSASRPQDRQFILSSKKLLLSDSGFYLCAWNPGGTMNTEAFFGQGTRLTVV.

The chain links TRBV9 to TRBJ1-2; no clear D. The CDR3 extends over 11 amino acids. Germline V lookup: CDR1 SGDLS, CDR2 YYNGEE. Trimming left V 0 bases short and J 7 bases short, with 4 bases between. DNA of the CDR3: TGTGCCAGCAGCGTAGGTTTTGGCTACACCTTC. Encoded protein: CASSVGFGYTF.

This clone occurred a few times. J is TRBJ1-4 and V is TRBV6-5; 7 bases agree with TRBD1. CDR1 and CDR2 from the germline V gene are MNHEY and SVGAGI. The CDR3 runs to 15 residues. Trimming removed 2 bases from V and 0 bases from J; junction bases left unmatched: 0. The CDR3 loop is CASSYGTATNEKLFF. The CDR3 bases are TGTGCCAGCAGTTACGGGACAGCAACTAATGAAAAACTGTTTTTT.

This clone was observed a handful of times. V gene TRBV9 combines with J gene TRBJ2-2, with D perhaps matching TRBD1 (6 bases). CDR3 length equals 14 residues. CDR1 is SGDLS, CDR2 YYNGEE, per germline. V shed 1 base and J shed 6 bases, with 10 bases lying between them. The CDR3 loop reads CASSVQGFAGELFF. The CDR3 DNA sequence: TGTGCCAGCAGCGTACAGGGGTTCGCCGGGGAGCTGTTTTTT.